The source of this TCR beta chain is a study of cytomegalovirus exposure and HLA in healthy donors (dated by TCRdb to about 2017). At the level of the whole study: An earlier analysis of some 600 of the donors reported approximately 280 Gb of sequence data and roughly 120 million unique TCR beta sequences obtained from about 170 million T cells. An early release covering 550 to 650 HLA-typed donors comprised approximately 300 gigabases of sequencing data and approximately 80 million unique TCR sequences. Of the 398 genotyped donors, around 81% fell in the genetic ancestry cluster associated with self-reported Caucasian donors. The study aimed to test whether cataloging public T cell receptors could reveal signatures of past pathogen exposure. Using immunosequencing, the study profiled T cell repertoires from 666 subjects and related those repertoires to cytomegalovirus serostatus. Besides the first cohort of 550 to 750 subjects, a separate validation cohort made up of about 120 different subjects was used. To predict cytomegalovirus infection status, the study brought together high-throughput TCR immunosequencing, statistical association of individual TCRs with disease status, and machine learning. In a later analysis, previously published TCR beta repertoires from 666 donors were re-analyzed and high-resolution HLA genotyping was added so that TCR occurrence patterns could be studied. Rather than using new phenotypic data, the later analysis identified candidate immune exposures from TCR beta sequences and from how often those sequences occurred across donors. In an earlier analysis of more than 550 of the donors, high-throughput TCR beta sequencing was used to judge whether each TCR beta V gene segment behaved as functional or pseudogenic. Donor age, sex, ethnicity and CMV serostatus were compiled together with the repertoire data. In a later genetic analysis, genome-wide SNP genotypes for about three fifths of the 666 donors were used, and that subset was treated as a discovery cohort. Every discovery cohort repertoire had been produced on one sequencing platform. Class I and class II HLA loci were covered by the typing at four-digit resolution. Typing coverage varied by locus: roughly 629-630 donors for A, B, C, DRB1 and DQB1; 522 for DQA1; around 610 for DPA1; around 450 for DPB1. About five DR-DQ haplotypes were treated as single units for association and clustering because of strong linkage in the cohort. Among almost 400 genotyped donors of the cohort, an average of around 240,000 unique TCR beta nucleotide sequences were sequenced per donor, around 20% of them non-productive.

Libraries were prepared through the immunoSEQ multiplex PCR assay. The multiplex PCR relied on a mix of 60 forward primers for TCR Vbeta segments and 13 reverse primers for TCR Jbeta segments. The CDR3 region of rearranged TCR beta genes was amplified from genomic DNA with a multiplex PCR assay. On the Illumina HiSeq System, the amplified TCR beta libraries were sequenced as 87-base-pair reads. As for how the authors treated the data: A later analysis tallied around 80 million unique TCR beta chains across the roughly 610 repertoires, and some 10 million of those chains were shared by two or more donors. A nearest-neighbor algorithm error-corrected the raw reads and collapsed the reads into unique sequences, merging closely related sequences to remove PCR and sequencing errors. Alignment of CDR3 sequences to IMGT reference sequences was used to assign V, D and J gene segments. For a sequence to be retained, a match of at least six nucleotides was required to both a V gene segment and a J gene segment. A rearrangement was called productive if the CDR3 had no stop codons and remained in frame with V and J, and every other rearrangement was called non-productive. Following IMGT convention, CDR3 was defined as the stretch from the second conserved V-encoded cysteine up to the conserved J-encoded phenylalanine. The earlier analysis of fewer than 700 of the donors excluded sequences that lacked an unambiguous match to a single V gene segment. An earlier analysis of around 600 of the donors classified V segments as functional when productive rearrangements were above 56.7% and as segregating when the standard deviation between donors was above 5%. To diagnose cytomegalovirus status from the catalog of TCR beta chain sequences, a statistical classification framework was built. In a later analysis, TCR nucleotide sequences were compared against IMGT/GENE-DB human TR gene sequences so that V and J genes could be assigned. In a later analysis, CDR3 sequences and most-parsimonious VDJ recombination scenarios were assigned using the TCRdist pipeline. In a later analysis, every TCR beta chain was defined by the combination of its CDR3 amino acid sequence and its V-gene family, and reads without a unique V-gene family were dropped. In a later analysis, fewer than 650 highly shared, low-generation-probability nucleotide sequences were removed to address suspected cross-contamination and a sequencing artifact. In a later analysis, a clonal expansion index for each public chain was calculated from normalized within-repertoire ranks of inferred template counts. In a later analysis, generation probabilities were computed with a VDJ recombination model fitted to out-of-frame rearrangements, and the resulting probabilities were checked against IGoR. In a later analysis, hypergeometric tests were used to score TCR-TCR, TCR-HLA and TCR-CMV co-occurrence, with a repertoire-size bias correction applied to TCR pairs. In a later analysis, false discovery rates were estimated by permuting HLA or CMV assignments 20 times. In a later analysis, co-occurring TCRs were grouped using DBSCAN, and TCRdist sequence similarity was added for clustering within HLA-allele-positive subsets. Co-occurrence clustering excluded repertoires with fewer than 30,000 or more than 120,000 public chains, plus five with anomalous nucleotide sharing. TCRdb limited this immuneACCESS table to in-frame rearrangements with V and J called. A share of clones is missing; checked studies link under half to unresolved V genes, and the rest is unexplained. The V and J calls and clone size are taken from that table; D and trimming were inferred from the DNA. The sample data list approximately 220,000 clones, and about four fifths of these were observed just once. The ten largest make up around 6% of the sample.

About this clone itself: Its binding antigen is unknown. The input lacks base qualities; no much larger clone sits a single base away.

Including the terminal cysteine and phenylalanine, the CDR3 comprises 17 residues. The entry retains the CDR3 DNA only, 51 bases that are in frame from base 1. The trim is 1 base for V and 0 bases for J, with a gap of 14 bases between the germline ends. Taken from the germline V gene, the CDR1 and CDR2 loops are SGHRS and YFSETQ. The cohort consisted of 600 to 700 healthy bone marrow donors. At the time of sampling, every cohort member was nominally healthy, though immune exposures that went unrecorded were likely present. The donor tested CMV seropositive and was one of the 289 seropositive cohort members. A peripheral blood sample was provided by each donor, and peripheral blood mononuclear cells were used for TCR beta sequencing. The Qiagen DNeasy Blood Extraction Kit was used to extract genomic DNA from the blood cell samples. Summary of the overall study and its limitations: When HLA alleles, especially DR and DQ, strongly co-occurred, attributing TCR associations to individual alleles was difficult. A further reported finding was that TCR beta sequences accurately predicted the HLA-A and HLA-B alleles for most subjects in the first cohort. About 17 rarely observed V segments, including chromosome 9 orphons, were excluded from the earlier analysis of about 610 of the donors because counts were too low. In a later analysis, the rate of TCR association differed among HLA loci, with DRB1 alleles having the most associated TCRs and HLA-C alleles having the fewest. Several of the top co-occurrence clusters appeared to be linked to parvovirus B19, influenza, CMV and Epstein-Barr virus, according to a later analysis. In vitro tests confirmed that three of the cytomegalovirus-associated TCR beta chains recognize cytomegalovirus antigens. In a later analysis, HLA-associated TCR beta chains showed more clonal expansion and lower generation probabilities than non-associated chains that were equally common. The classifier was reported to diagnose cytomegalovirus status with high specificity and sensitivity in both the original cohort and the validation cohort. Some IMGT-functional V segments, including TRBV6-2 and TRBV6-3, could not be told apart with the 87-base-pair reads, so those segments were excluded. Roughly uniform sequencing depth across donors was assumed in presence/absence analyses, although this assumption may not hold. In an earlier analysis of about 550 of the donors, most TCR beta V segments were observed in productive rearrangements about 87% or about 30% of the time, broadly matching IMGT annotations. According to a later analysis, most CMV-associated TCR beta chains appeared to be HLA-restricted, and the HLA associations seemed to be driven largely by CMV exposure. According to a later genetic analysis, donors in an Asian-associated ancestry cluster had fewer N-insertions in productive TCRs than the approximately 630-donor mean. In a later genetic analysis, a missense DCLRE1C variant was associated with V-gene and J-gene trimming of TCR beta chains, and the association was replicated in an independent cohort. Specific HLA alleles were associated with about 17,000 TCR beta sequences at a false discovery rate of 0.05 in a later analysis. While some public TCRs were present in many individuals, most TCR sequences turned up only very rarely across donors. CMV serostatus was the only immune exposure information available for the cohort. Only TCR beta chains were sequenced in this cohort, and the absence of alpha or paired-chain data limited detectable features. A cluster of highly shared sequence variants was judged likely to be a technical artifact of the sequencing pipeline. The study listed 164 TCR beta chains as associated with cytomegalovirus. Because HLA typing was unavailable for some donors at each locus, only the typed subset was used in association tests. It was suggested by the authors that the approach could potentially be generalized to other disease states and immunological phenotypes. Correlated functional status among segregating V segments might reflect linkage disequilibrium, but an unknown experimental factor could not be ruled out.

This sequence uses TRBV5-1 and TRBJ2-1; the D gene cannot be resolved reliably. The sample comprised PBMCs. The clonotype originates from a man in his forties or fifties in good health and CMV-seropositive. The sequenced DNA: TGCGCCAGCAGCTTGAGGCCGGCCCGGAGCTCCTACAATGAGCAGTTCTTC. This codes for CASSLRPARSSYNEQFF.